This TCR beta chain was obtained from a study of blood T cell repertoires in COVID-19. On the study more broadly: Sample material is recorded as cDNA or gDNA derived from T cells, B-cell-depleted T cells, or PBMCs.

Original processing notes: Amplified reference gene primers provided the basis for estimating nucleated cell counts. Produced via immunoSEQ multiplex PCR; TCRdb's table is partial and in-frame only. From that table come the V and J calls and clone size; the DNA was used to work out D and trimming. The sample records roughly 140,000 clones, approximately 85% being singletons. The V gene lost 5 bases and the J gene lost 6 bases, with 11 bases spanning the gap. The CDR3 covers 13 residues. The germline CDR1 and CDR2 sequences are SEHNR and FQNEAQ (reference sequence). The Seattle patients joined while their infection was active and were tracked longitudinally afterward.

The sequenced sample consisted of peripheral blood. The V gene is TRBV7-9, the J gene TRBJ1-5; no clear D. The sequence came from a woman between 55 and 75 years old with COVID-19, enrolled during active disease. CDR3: CASSQGSIQPQHF. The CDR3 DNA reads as TGTGCCAGCAGCCAAGGGAGTATTCAGCCCCAGCATTTT.